This T cell receptor (beta chain) was sequenced in a study of cytomegalovirus exposure and HLA in healthy donors. General study findings and limits: Fewer N-insertions than the approximately 700-donor mean were reportedly shown by an Asian-associated ancestry cluster in a later analysis. Researchers reported in a later analysis that common viral pathogens appeared linked to several top clusters. The study labeled around 160 TCR beta chains cytomegalovirus-associated.

Vbeta (60) and Jbeta (13) primers were used in the PCR. Profiled with immunoSEQ multiplex PCR; TCRdb holds only in-frame clones, not every one. The sample carries more than 150,000 clones, 80% recorded once. Trimming cost V 7 bases and J 2 bases, with 17 bases left between them. This CDR3 contains 15 residues. Germline CDR1 is MNHEY and CDR2 is SVGAGI. This clone was seen more than once but under ten times. Its antigen is as yet unknown. The clonotype originates from a woman in her forties or fifties in good health and CMV-seropositive. The chain uses TRBV6-5 and TRBJ1-2; no clear D gene. Sequencing used PBMCs. For the CDR3, the DNA is TGTGCCAGCATCTCCACGGGTAGCCAGAACTATGGCTACACCTTC. It yields the protein CASISTGSQNYGYTF.